This record concerns one T cell receptor (beta chain) sequence. PCR primers comprised 60 Vbeta and 13 Jbeta primers. Clones were sequenced by immunoSEQ multiplex PCR, and TCRdb holds only the in-frame ones, with some missing. Among over 200,000 clones listed, roughly 68% were seen once. This specimen comes from a study of cytomegalovirus exposure and HLA in healthy donors. The J segment lost 5 bases and the V segment lost 6 bases, leaving 9 bases of the junction unmatched. From germline, CDR1 is SNHLY and CDR2 FYNNEI. This CDR3 spans 16 amino acids. What was sequenced was PBMCs. V gene TRBV2 combines with J gene TRBJ2-2; 10 nucleotides line up with TRBD1. The TCR originated in a man in his forties in good health and CMV-seropositive. This CDR3 reads CASSRPGQGGTGELFF. CDR3 bases: TGTGCCAGCAGCCGGCCCGGACAGGGGGGGACCGGGGAGCTGTTTTTT. Complete variable domain (other parts from reference TRBV2 and TRBJ2-2): EPEVTQTPSHQVTQMGQEVILRCVPISNHLYFYWYRQILGQKVEFLVSFYNNEISEKSEIFDDQFSVERPDGSNFTLKIRSTKLEDSAMYFCASSRPGQGGTGELFFGEGSRLTVL.